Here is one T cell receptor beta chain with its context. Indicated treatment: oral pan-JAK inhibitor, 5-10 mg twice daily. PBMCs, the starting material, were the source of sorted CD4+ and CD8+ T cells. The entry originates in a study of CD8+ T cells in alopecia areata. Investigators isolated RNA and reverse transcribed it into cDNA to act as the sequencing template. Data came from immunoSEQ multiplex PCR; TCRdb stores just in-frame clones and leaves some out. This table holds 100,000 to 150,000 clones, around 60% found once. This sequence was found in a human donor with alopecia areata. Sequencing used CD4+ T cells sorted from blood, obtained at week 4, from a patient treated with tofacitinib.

For the CDR3, the DNA is TGTGCCAGCAGTGGGGACAGGGACTATGGCTACACCTTC. This gives the protein CASSGDRDYGYTF. V is TRBV6-5 and J is TRBJ1-2, with TRBD1 matching over 9 bases. Germline trimming cut 5 bases from V and 3 bases from J; bases unmatched to any gene: 1. From germline, CDR1 is MNHEY and CDR2 SVGAGI. CDR3 length: 13 amino acids.